This entry lists 15 T cell receptor beta chains sequenced from one sample in a study of T cell responses to AZD1222 COVID-19 vaccine. TCRdb's table, derived via immunoSEQ multiplex PCR, lists solely in-frame clones and lacks some. The sample contains 80,000 or so clones, roughly four fifths of which appear only once. Sequences were derived from peripheral blood, sampled on day 0 of AZD1222 vaccination. The source is an adult in good health.

This clone was recorded only once. This chain uses TRBV7-2 with TRBJ2-1; possible D gene TRBD1, 6 bases. The CDR3 length is 16 residues. CDR1 and CDR2 from the germline V gene are SGHTA and FQGNSA. Deletions cut 7 bases from V and 4 bases from J, with 20 bases between. The CDR3 loop is CASTQGPSGGYNEQFF. CDR3 bases: TGTGCCAGCACCCAGGGGCCCTCTGGGGGTTACAATGAGCAGTTCTTC. Drawing the rest from reference TRBV7-2 and TRBJ2-1, the complete variable domain is GAGVSQSPSNKVTEKGKDVELRCDPISGHTALYWYRQSLGQGLEFLIYFQGNSAPDKSGLPSDRFSAERTGGSVSTLTIQRTQQEDSAVYLCASTQGPSGGYNEQFFGPGTRLTVL.

This chain joins TRBV12-5 and TRBJ2-5; D not certain. The germline CDR1 and CDR2 sequences are LGHNT and FRNRAP. V lost 5 bases and J 4 bases, leaving 11 bases between the germline ends. The CDR3 covers 13 residues. The CDR3 coding sequence is TGTGCTAGTGGTACGACGCGGACAGAGACCCAGTACTTC. It codes for CASGTTRTETQYF.

This clone was seen a single time. V usage is TRBV4-3 and J usage is TRBJ2-1; D is perhaps TRBD1 (6 bases). CDR3 length: 15 amino acids. Germline lookup yields CDR1 LGHNA and CDR2 YSLEER. The V end was cut by 0 bases, the J end by 2 bases, with 8 bases between. CDR3 region: CASSQEGQPYNEQFF. CDR3 sequence (DNA): TGCGCCAGCAGCCAAGAGGGACAACCCTACAATGAGCAGTTCTTC.

The chain is built from TRBV7-2 and TRBJ2-5; D ambiguous. The CDR3 length is 14 residues. The ends were cut back, 5 bases at V and 2 bases at J, with 12 bases in the middle. CDR1 is SGHTA and CDR2 is FQGNSA in the germline V gene. The CDR3 sequence: CASSPPGLQETQYF. CDR3 nucleotides: TGTGCCAGCAGCCCCCCAGGTTTGCAAGAGACCCAGTACTTC.

This chain joins TRBV5-6 and TRBJ2-5; no clear D. CDR3 length equals 13 residues. V was pared by 4 bases and J by 1 base, with 8 bases between. The germline gives CDR1 SGHDT, CDR2 YYEEEE. CDR3 residues: CASSGGAQETQYF. The CDR3, as DNA: TGTGCCAGCAGCGGCGGTGCCCAAGAGACCCAGTACTTC.

V gene TRBV7-2 combines with J gene TRBJ1-2, with D unclear. The V end was cut by 1 base, the J end by 8 bases, with 14 bases between. From germline, CDR1 is SGHTA and CDR2 FQGNSA. This CDR3 has 14 amino acids. The CDR3 sequence: CASSLELGKSGYTF. CDR3 in DNA: TGTGCCAGCAGCTTAGAACTAGGGAAGTCAGGCTACACCTTC.

The gene calls are TRBV3-1 (or the pseudogene TRBV3-2) and TRBJ2-1; TRBD1 is a possible D gene (6 bases). Germline V lookup: CDR1 LGHDT, CDR2 YNNKEL (reference sequence). V lost 0 bases and J 2 bases, leaving 14 bases between the germline ends. CDR3 size: 17 residues. CDR3 nucleotides: TGTGCCAGCAGCCAAGAGCTAGAGGGGGTGGCCTACAATGAGCAGTTCTTC. This sequence encodes CASSQELEGVAYNEQFF.

The chain combines TRBV29-1 with TRBJ1-1; no clear D gene. Germline values: CDR1 SQVTM, CDR2 ANQGSEA. V shed 4 bases and J shed 0 bases, with 9 bases lying between them. The CDR3 extends over 13 amino acids. The CDR3 nucleotides read TGCAGCGTTGTTGTGGGCGTGAACACTGAAGCTTTCTTT. This gives the protein CSVVVGVNTEAFF. Full variable domain (rest looked up from reference TRBV29-1 and TRBJ1-1): SAVISQKPSRDICQRGTSLTIQCQVDSQVTMMFWYRQQPGQSLTLIATANQGSEATYESGFVIDKFPISRPNLTFSTLTVSNMSPEDSSIYLCSVVVGVNTEAFFGQGTRLTVV.

The chain carries TRBV28 and TRBJ2-3, with 13 bases identical to TRBD2. Germline CDR1 MDHEN, CDR2 SYDVKM. The junction had 16 bases not matched to a gene; V was cut back by 5 bases and J by 5 bases. The CDR3 is made up of 19 amino acids. CDR3 amino acids: CASSPWGLAGPPRQDTQYF. The CDR3 DNA follows: TGTGCCAGCAGTCCATGGGGACTAGCGGGACCACCTCGCCAAGATACGCAGTATTTT.

This clone has just a few counts. The chain has TRBV10-3 and TRBJ2-1, with D tentatively TRBD1 (6 bases). This CDR3 is 14 amino acids long. V was clipped by 11 bases and J by 0 bases, with 14 bases between them. In germline, CDR1 is ENHRY, CDR2 SYGVKD. The CDR3, as DNA: TGTGCCGCCGGTAGGGGGAGCTCCTACAATGAGCAGTTCTTC. Translated: CAAGRGSSYNEQFF.

This chain connects TRBV7-8 to TRBJ1-5; no clear D. V lost 4 bases to trimming and J lost 0 bases, with 22 bases between them. The CDR3 runs 19 residues. Germline CDR1 reads SGHVS; CDR2 reads FQNEAQ. The CDR3 is CASSSPNQTSLRSNQPQHF. The CDR3 nucleotides read TGTGCCAGCAGCTCACCGAATCAGACAAGTTTGCGTAGCAATCAGCCCCAGCATTTT.

This clone was picked up one time. The chain uses TRBV3-1 (or the pseudogene TRBV3-2) and TRBJ2-7; D unresolved. V gave up 8 bases and J gave up 3 bases, with 11 bases separating them. Germline CDR1 reads LGHDT; CDR2 reads YNNKEL (reference sequence). The CDR3 has 12 residues. The CDR3 loop reads CASGLWGYEQYF. For the CDR3, the DNA is TGTGCCAGCGGTTTATGGGGCTACGAGCAGTACTTC.

The CDR3 DNA is TGTGCCAGCAGCTTCGGACAGGGAAGTCACTATGGCTACACCTTC. Translation gives CASSFGQGSHYGYTF. The chain carries TRBV11-1 and TRBJ1-2; TRBD1 agrees at 8 bases. Germline V lookup: CDR1 SGHAT, CDR2 FQDESV (reference sequence). V dropped 3 bases and J dropped 3; count of bases not matched to a gene: 6. The CDR3 sequence is 15 residues long.

The chain combines TRBV3-1 (or the pseudogene TRBV3-2) with TRBJ2-5; weak D call: TRBD1 (6 bases). The CDR3 has 17 residues. V lost 2 bases, J lost 4 bases, and 20 bases lay in between. Per the germline V gene, CDR1 is LGHDT and CDR2 is YNNKEL (reference sequence). In DNA, the CDR3 is TGTGCCAGCAGCCAAATATCCCGGGACACCCTAGGAGAGACCCAGTACTTC. The encoded protein is CASSQISRDTLGETQYF.

The chain links TRBV5-1 to TRBJ2-7, with D perhaps TRBD1 or TRBD2 (7 bases each). The germline CDR1 and CDR2 sequences are SGHRS and YFSETQ. The CDR3 is 15 residues long. V gave up 0 bases and J gave up 6 bases, with 16 bases separating them. CDR3 amino acids: CASSLDDREGAEQYF. As DNA, the CDR3 is TGCGCCAGCAGCTTGGATGACAGGGAGGGAGCCGAGCAGTACTTC.